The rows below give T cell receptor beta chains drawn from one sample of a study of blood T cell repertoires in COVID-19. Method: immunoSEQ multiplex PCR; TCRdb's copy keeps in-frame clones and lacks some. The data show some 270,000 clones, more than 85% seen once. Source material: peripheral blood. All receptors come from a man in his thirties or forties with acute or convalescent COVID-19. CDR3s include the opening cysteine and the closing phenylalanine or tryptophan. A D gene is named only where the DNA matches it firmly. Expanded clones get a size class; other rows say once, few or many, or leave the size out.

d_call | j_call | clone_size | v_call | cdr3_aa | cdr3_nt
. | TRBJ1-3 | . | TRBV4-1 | CASSQGLPAGLRRNTIYF | TGCGCCAGCAGCCAAGGGCTCCCGGCGGGGCTTCGGCGAAACACCATATATTTT
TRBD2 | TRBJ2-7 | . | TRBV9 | CASSPEGLAGRSGEQYF | TGTGCCAGCAGCCCCGAGGGGCTAGCGGGTCGCTCGGGAGAGCAGTACTTC
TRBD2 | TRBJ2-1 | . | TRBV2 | CASSKSGSSYNEQFF | TGTGCCAGCAGCAAGAGCGGGAGCTCCTACAATGAGCAGTTCTTC
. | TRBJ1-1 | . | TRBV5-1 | CASSLTGRSAEAFF | TGCGCCAGCAGCTTGACAGGGAGAAGCGCTGAAGCTTTCTTT
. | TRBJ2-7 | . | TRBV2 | CATRVGRLYEQYF | TGTGCCACCCGAGTAGGTCGACTCTACGAGCAGTACTTC
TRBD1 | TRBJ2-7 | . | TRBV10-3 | CAISGSDRGGYEQYF | TGTGCCATCAGTGGGAGTGACAGGGGGGGCTACGAGCAGTACTTC
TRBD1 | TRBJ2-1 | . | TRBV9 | CASSDAGTGVSGEQFF | TGTGCCAGCAGCGACGCCGGGACAGGGGTGTCCGGTGAGCAGTTCTTC
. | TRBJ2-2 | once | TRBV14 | CASSPQGTGELFF | TGTGCCAGCAGCCCACAGGGAACCGGGGAGCTGTTTTTT
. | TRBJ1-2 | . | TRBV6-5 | CASGTTANYGYTF | TGTGCCAGCGGAACGACAGCTAACTATGGCTACACCTTC
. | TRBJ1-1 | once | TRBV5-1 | CASSPGGTLNTEAFF | TGCGCCAGCTCCCCGGGAGGAACATTGAACACTGAAGCTTTCTTT
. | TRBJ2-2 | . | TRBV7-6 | CASSSTRGYRGELFF | TGTGCCAGCAGCTCGACCCGGGGGTACCGCGGGGAGCTGTTTTTT
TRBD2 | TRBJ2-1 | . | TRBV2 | CASSRLAGTYNEQFF | TGTGCCAGCAGTAGACTAGCGGGGACCTACAATGAGCAGTTCTTC
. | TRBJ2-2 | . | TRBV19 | CASLEGGSTGELFF | TGTGCCAGTCTCGAGGGAGGCTCCACCGGGGAGCTGTTTTTT
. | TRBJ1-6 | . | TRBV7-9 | CASSFGAANSPLHF | TGTGCCAGCAGCTTTGGAGCCGCTAATTCACCCCTCCACTTT
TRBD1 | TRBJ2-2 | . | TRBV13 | CASSSGTGAGELFF | TGTGCCAGCAGCTCCGGGACAGGGGCCGGGGAGCTGTTTTTT
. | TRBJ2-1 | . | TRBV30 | CAWLSDSYNEQFF | TGTGCCTGGCTTTCTGACAGCTACAATGAGCAGTTCTTC
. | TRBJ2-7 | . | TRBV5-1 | CASRTPGQEDEQYF | TGCGCCAGCAGAACCCCGGGACAAGAAGACGAGCAGTACTTC
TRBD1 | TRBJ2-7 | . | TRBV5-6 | CASSDRGTAYEQYF | TGTGCCAGCAGCGACAGGGGGACAGCCTACGAGCAGTACTTC
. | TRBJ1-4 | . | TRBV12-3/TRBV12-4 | CASSFGVRLFF | TGTGCCAGCAGTTTCGGGGTCAGACTGTTTTTT
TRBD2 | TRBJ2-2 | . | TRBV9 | CASSQAGAPLGELFF | TGTGCCAGCAGCCAAGCGGGGGCCCCTCTGGGGGAGCTGTTTTTT
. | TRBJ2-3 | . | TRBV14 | CASSPRGLAFGTDTQYF | TGTGCCAGCAGCCCTCGAGGCCTAGCCTTTGGCACAGATACGCAGTATTTT
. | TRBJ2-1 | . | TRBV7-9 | CASSPDTSQFF | TGTGCCAGCAGCCCTGACACCTCGCAGTTCTTC
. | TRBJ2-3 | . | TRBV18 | CASSGRTGTDTQYF | TGTGCCAGCTCCGGTCGTACGGGCACAGATACGCAGTATTTT
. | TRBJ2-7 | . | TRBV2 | CATQAQTYEQYF | TGTGCCACCCAGGCACAAACCTACGAGCAGTACTTC
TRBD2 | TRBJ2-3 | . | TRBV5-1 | CASSLGLANLRADTQYF | TGCGCCAGCAGCTTGGGACTAGCGAACCTAAGGGCAGATACGCAGTATTTT
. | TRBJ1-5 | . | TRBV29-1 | CSVGSQGGNQPQHF | TGCAGCGTTGGTTCCCAGGGTGGAAATCAGCCCCAGCATTTT
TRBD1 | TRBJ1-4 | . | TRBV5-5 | CASSHPTGPLLEFEKLFF | TGTGCCAGCAGCCACCCGACAGGGCCCCTATTGGAGTTCGAAAAACTGTTTTTT
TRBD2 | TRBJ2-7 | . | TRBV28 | CASSSGAGPSYEQYF | TGTGCCAGCAGTTCTGGAGCGGGACCGTCCTACGAGCAGTACTTC
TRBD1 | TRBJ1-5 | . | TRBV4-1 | CASSQEHRTGEQPQHF | TGCGCCAGCAGCCAAGAGCATCGGACAGGGGAACAGCCCCAGCATTTT
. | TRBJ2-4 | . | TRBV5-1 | CASSLVQDTSLQYF | TGCGCCAGCAGCTTGGTCCAGGACACCTCCTTGCAGTACTTC
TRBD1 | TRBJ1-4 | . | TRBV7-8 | CASSLVSGGQPTEKLFF | TGTGCCAGCAGCTTAGTTAGTGGGGGACAGCCGACTGAAAAACTGTTTTTT
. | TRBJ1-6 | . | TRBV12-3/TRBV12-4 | CASSFSGLAPLHF | TGTGCCAGCAGTTTTTCAGGGCTGGCACCCCTCCACTTT
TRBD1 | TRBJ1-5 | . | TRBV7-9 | CASSLGAGGGNQPQHF | TGTGCCAGCAGCTTAGGTGCAGGGGGCGGCAATCAGCCCCAGCATTTT
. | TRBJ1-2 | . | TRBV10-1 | CASSEDSYGYTF | TGCGCCAGCAGTGAGGACAGCTATGGCTACACCTTC
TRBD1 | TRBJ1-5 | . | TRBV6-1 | CASSDRAVTGAQPQHF | TGTGCCAGCAGTGACCGGGCCGTGACAGGGGCTCAGCCCCAGCATTTT
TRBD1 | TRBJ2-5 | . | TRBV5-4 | CASSGNPGQVKETQYF | TGTGCCAGCAGCGGAAACCCGGGACAGGTTAAAGAGACCCAGTACTTC
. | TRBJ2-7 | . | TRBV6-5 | CASRNTGSYEQYF | TGTGCCAGCAGAAACACAGGGAGCTACGAGCAGTACTTC
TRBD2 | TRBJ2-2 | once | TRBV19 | CASSGTSGGVVRIAGELFF | TGTGCCAGTAGTGGGACTAGCGGGGGGGTAGTGCGAATTGCCGGGGAGCTGTTTTTT
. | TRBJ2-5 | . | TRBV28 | CASSFETETQYF | TGTGCCAGCAGTTTCGAAACTGAGACCCAGTACTTC
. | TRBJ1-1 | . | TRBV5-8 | CASSSGQGNGATEAFF | TGTGCCAGCAGCTCCGGCCAGGGGAACGGCGCCACTGAAGCTTTCTTT